This entry lists 27 T cell receptor beta chains sequenced from one sample in a study of blood T cell repertoires in COVID-19. This table comes from immunoSEQ multiplex PCR, and its TCRdb copy is limited to in-frame clones, with some not included. In the table there are about 43,000 clones, 80% to 90% of which are singletons. Sequencing used peripheral blood. The receptors derive from a man between 35 and 55 years old with COVID-19, enrolled during active disease.

This clone turned up a few times. The chain is built from TRBV10-2 and TRBJ2-5; 7 bases line up with TRBD1. Germline V CDR1 and CDR2: WSHSY, SAAADI. The CDR3 length is 11 residues. V lost 8 bases, J lost 5 bases, and 2 bases stayed unmatched. CDR3 loop: CASQQGETQYF. The CDR3 DNA follows: TGCGCCAGCCAACAGGGGGAGACCCAGTACTTC.

The chain links TRBV24-1 to TRBJ2-5; 9 nucleotides align to TRBD1. Losses at the gene ends were 9 bases for V and 5 bases for J; bases not matched to a gene: 3. The CDR3 totals 12 residues. Germline CDR1 reads KGHDR; CDR2 reads SFDVKD. This CDR3 is CATGDRVETQYF. CDR3 coding DNA: TGTGCCACCGGGGACAGGGTGGAGACCCAGTACTTC.

This sequence joins TRBV28 and TRBJ2-2; 11 bases agree with TRBD2. The CDR3 spans 17 residues. J gave up 0 bases and V 5 bases, and 5 bases lay outside the gene matches. Per germline, CDR1 MDHEN and CDR2 SYDVKM. CDR3 nucleotides: TGTGCCAGCAGTATCCTAGCGGGGGGCACGAACACCGGGGAGCTGTTTTTT. This gives the protein CASSILAGGTNTGELFF.

The CDR3 sequence is CASSQGTSGLAKNIQYF. CDR3 coding DNA: TGTGCCAGCAGCCAGGGGACTAGCGGTCTAGCCAAAAACATTCAGTACTTC. This chain links TRBV3-1 (or the pseudogene TRBV3-2) with TRBJ2-4; 11 nucleotides match TRBD2. Germline CDR1 and CDR2: LGHDT and YNNKEL (reference sequence). The CDR3 totals 17 residues. V was clipped by 3 bases and J by 0 bases; unmatched bases: 4.

The genes are TRBV3-1 (or the pseudogene TRBV3-2) and TRBJ2-3, with 13 bases aligning to TRBD2. The CDR3 has 16 amino acids. Germline-derived CDR1 and CDR2 are LGHDT and YNNKEL (reference sequence). Trimming removed 2 bases from V and 5 bases from J; junction bases left unmatched: 4. The CDR3, as DNA: TGTGCCAGCAGCCAAACTAGCGGGGGGGCCGAAGATACGCAGTATTTT. It is translated as CASSQTSGGAEDTQYF.

The rearrangement joins TRBV19 to TRBJ2-1, with a tentative D call TRBD2 (7 bases). Germline CDR1 reads LNHDA; CDR2 reads SQIVND (reference sequence). The CDR3 length is 15 residues. V was cut by 7 bases and J by 1 base, with 14 bases left in between. Here the CDR3 DNA reads TGTGCCAGTAATCAAGAGGGGGGGTCCTACAATGAGCAGTTCTTC. Translated: CASNQEGGSYNEQFF.

CDR3 in amino acids: CATSRQGSSPLHF. CDR3 DNA: TGTGCCACCAGCAGACAGGGATCCTCACCCCTCCACTTT. This chain connects TRBV15 to TRBJ1-6; D perhaps matches TRBD1 (5 bases). The germline gives CDR1 LNHNV, CDR2 YYDKDF (reference sequence). Trimming stripped 2 bases from V and 10 bases from J, with 9 bases between. This CDR3 is 13 amino acids long.

The CDR3: CASSQTTGGSGNTIYF. The CDR3 bases are TGTGCCAGTAGTCAAACGACAGGGGGCTCTGGAAACACCATATATTTT. The V gene is TRBV19, the J gene TRBJ1-3; 9 positions agree with TRBD1. Germline V lookup: CDR1 LNHDA, CDR2 SQIVND (reference sequence). The CDR3 length is 16 residues. Germline trimming cut 5 bases from V and 0 bases from J; bases unmatched to any gene: 5.

This chain links TRBV13 with TRBJ1-1; D unresolved. Looked up from germline, CDR1 is PRHDT and CDR2 is FYEKMQ (reference sequence). This CDR3 contains 14 residues. V lost 3 bases to trimming and J lost 2 bases, with 10 bases between them. CDR3 coding DNA: TGTGCCAGCAGCTTGAGGGCCATAAACACTGAAGCTTTCTTT. Its protein product is CASSLRAINTEAFF.

The chain combines TRBV7-3 with TRBJ2-5; TRBD2 is a possible D gene (7 bases). The length of the CDR3 is 15 residues. From germline, CDR1 is SGHTA and CDR2 FQGTGA. The V end lost 4 bases, the J end lost 5 bases, and 17 bases lay between the germline ends. CDR3 sequence (DNA): TGTGCCAGCAGCTCAGCCGGGGGGCTGGGGGAGACCCAGTACTTC. Amino acid sequence: CASSSAGGLGETQYF.

The V and J genes are TRBV19 and TRBJ2-7, with D unresolved. V was pared by 3 bases and J by 0 bases, with 12 bases between. Germline V gene data show CDR1 as LNHDA and CDR2 as SQIVND (reference sequence). The CDR3 runs to 15 residues. The CDR3 spells CASSIGLPNSYEQYF. CDR3 coding DNA: TGTGCCAGTAGTATTGGGCTCCCCAACTCCTACGAGCAGTACTTC.

The chain combines TRBV4-1 with TRBJ2-1; maybe TRBD2 (6 bases). V gave up 1 base and J gave up 5 bases, with 18 bases separating them. Germline V CDR1 and CDR2: MGHRA, YSYEKL. This CDR3 has 17 residues. The CDR3 nucleotides read TGCGCCAGCAGCCAAGGGGGTGGGACTGGTCCCCACAATGAGCAGTTCTTC. This gives the protein CASSQGGGTGPHNEQFF.

This clone occurred once. The rearrangement joins TRBV6-5 to TRBJ1-2; 7 bases fit TRBD1. The V gene's germline CDR1 is MNHEY and CDR2 SVGAGI. This CDR3 region has 12 residues. V lost 8 bases and J lost 7; bases outside the gene matches: 7. CDR3 sequence: CASQPGGLGYTF. The CDR3 DNA follows: TGTGCCAGCCAGCCAGGGGGTCTTGGCTACACCTTC.

The chain has TRBV5-1 and TRBJ1-6, with 9 nucleotides matching TRBD1. The CDR3 sequence is 15 residues long. Germline V gene lookup returns CDR1 SGHRS and CDR2 YFSETQ. With 4 bases clipped from V and 7 bases from J, the junction kept 6 bases outside the gene matches. In DNA form, the CDR3 reads TGCGCCAGCAGCCCAAGACAGGGGGAAAATTCACCCCTCCACTTT. This encodes CASSPRQGENSPLHF.

Comments on this clone: Distinct nucleotide sequences in the sample also encode this CDR3. The gene calls are TRBV5-6 and TRBJ2-7, with 10 bases identical to TRBD1. CDR1 and CDR2 (germline): SGHDT, YYEEEE. The CDR3 consists of 14 residues. V shed 4 bases, J shed 2 bases, and the junction held 3 bases outside the gene matches. CDR3 loop: CASSLGTGAYEQYF. In DNA, the CDR3 is TGTGCCAGCAGCCTCGGGACAGGGGCCTACGAGCAGTACTTC.

The chain recombines TRBV3-1 (or the pseudogene TRBV3-2) with TRBJ2-3, with 9 bases fitting TRBD1. V trimming: 4 bases; J trimming: 4 bases; junction bases outside the gene matches: 9. Germline V gene lookup returns CDR1 LGHDT and CDR2 YNNKEL (reference sequence). The CDR3 has 16 residues. CDR3 coding DNA: TGTGCCAGCAGCCCCCGGGACAGGGTTGACGCAGATACGCAGTATTTT. It codes for CASSPRDRVDADTQYF.

This sequence joins TRBV12-5 and TRBJ2-7, with a possible D match to TRBD1 (6 bases). Trimming took 4 bases from V and 9 from J, leaving 10 bases between them. The germline V gene has CDR1 LGHNT and CDR2 FRNRAP. There are 11 residues in the CDR3. The CDR3 here is CASGSDSPQYF. Here the CDR3 DNA reads TGTGCTAGTGGTTCGGACAGTCCGCAGTACTTC.

Turning to this clone: At one end, the junction sequence differs from germline, possibly due to a read error. The V call is TRBV25-1, the J call TRBJ1-1; TRBD1 might be the D (6 bases). CDR3 length equals 16 residues. Germline CDR1 reads MGHDK; CDR2 reads SYGVNS. CDR3 sequence: CASSESGGTGNAEAFF. CDR3 nucleotide sequence: TGTGCCAGCAGTGAATCAGGTGGCACAGGGAACGCTGAAGCTTTCTTT.

In this sample, this clone turned up once. The chain has TRBV7-6 and TRBJ1-5; TRBD1 might be the D (6 bases). Trimming removed 6 bases at V and 6 bases at J, with 18 bases between. The germline gives CDR1 SGHVS, CDR2 FNYEAQ. The CDR3 extends over 15 amino acids. CDR3 in amino acids: CASSSHRDSGQPQHF. The CDR3 nucleotides are TGTGCCAGCAGTTCGCACAGGGATTCGGGTCAGCCCCAGCATTTT. Looking up the rest from reference TRBV7-6 and TRBJ1-5 gives the full variable domain: GAGVSQSPRYKVTKRGQDVALRCDPISGHVSLYWYRQALGQGPEFLTYFNYEAQQDKSGLPNDRFSAERPEGSISTLTIQRTEQRDSAMYRCASSSHRDSGQPQHFGDGTRLSIL.

The chain recombines TRBV30 with TRBJ2-5; 7 bases agree with TRBD1. V was clipped by 0 bases and J by 1 base; unmatched bases: 5. Germline CDR1 GTSNPN, CDR2 SVGIG (reference sequence). The CDR3 consists of 15 residues. The CDR3 loop reads CAWSVGDSSQETQYF. DNA for the CDR3: TGTGCCTGGAGTGTAGGGGACAGCTCCCAAGAGACCCAGTACTTC.

The genes are TRBV29-1 and TRBJ2-7, with D tentatively TRBD1 (6 bases). The CDR3 is 13 amino acids. Trimming pared 5 bases from V and 0 bases from J, leaving 11 bases between. Per germline, CDR1 SQVTM and CDR2 ANQGSEA. CDR3 region: CSVIRTDSYEQYF. DNA for the CDR3: TGCAGCGTTATTCGGACAGACTCCTACGAGCAGTACTTC.

CDR3 protein: CASSYPESGNEAFF. CDR3 nucleotides: TGTGCCAGCAGTTACCCTGAATCGGGGAATGAAGCTTTCTTT. The chain joins TRBV6-6 to TRBJ1-1; D uncertain. V shed 2 bases and J shed 7 bases, with 14 bases lying between them. CDR3 size: 14 residues. The germline V gene has CDR1 MNHNY and CDR2 SVGAGI (reference sequence).

The rearrangement links TRBV3-1 (or the pseudogene TRBV3-2) to TRBJ2-1; D unclear. Germline assignment: CDR1 LGHDT and CDR2 YNNKEL (reference sequence). The CDR3 extends over 14 amino acids. The V gene lost 4 bases and the J gene lost 8 bases, with 15 bases spanning the gap. CDR3 nucleotide sequence: TGTGCCAGCAGCCCCCCATTTCCGGCGGATGAGCAGTTCTTC. This gives the protein CASSPPFPADEQFF.

The chain uses TRBV7-2 and TRBJ2-1; D is possibly TRBD2 (5 bases). The V end was cut by 5 bases, the J end by 10 bases, with 9 bases between. Looked up from germline, CDR1 is SGHTA and CDR2 is FQGNSA. The CDR3 length is 11 residues. The CDR3 loop reads CASSARLEQFF. The CDR3 DNA reads as TGTGCCAGCAGCGCTCGACTAGAGCAGTTCTTC. The complete variable domain, with remaining parts taken from reference TRBV7-2 and TRBJ2-1, reads GAGVSQSPSNKVTEKGKDVELRCDPISGHTALYWYRQSLGQGLEFLIYFQGNSAPDKSGLPSDRFSAERTGGSVSTLTIQRTQQEDSAVYLCASSARLEQFFGPGTRLTVL.

This chain joins TRBV2 and TRBJ2-3; possibly TRBD2 for D (5 bases). Germline V gives CDR1 SNHLY, CDR2 FYNNEI. Trimming shortened V by 10 bases and J by 2 bases, and 16 bases separated the two germline ends. The length of the CDR3 is 14 residues. CDR3 protein: CATSPGLTTDTQYF. CDR3 DNA: TGTGCCACCTCTCCCGGACTTACCACAGATACGCAGTATTTT.

The V and J genes are TRBV5-6 and TRBJ1-6; D unclear. The germline V gene encodes CDR1 SGHDT and CDR2 YYEEEE. The V end lost 0 bases, the J end lost 0 bases, and 16 bases lay between the germline ends. CDR3 length: 19 amino acids. CDR3 nucleotides: TGTGCCAGCAGCTTGGCCCCGGCGGCGCAGAGCTCCTATAATTCACCCCTCCACTTT. Translation: CASSLAPAAQSSYNSPLHF.

This clone has more than one count but fewer than ten. The V call is TRBV5-1, the J call TRBJ2-2; 10 bases align to TRBD2. The germline V gene has CDR1 SGHRS and CDR2 YFSETQ. The CDR3 consists of 15 residues. Trimming removed 4 bases from V and 6 bases from J; junction bases left unmatched: 6. CDR3 loop: CASSHGTSEAGELFF. CDR3 nucleotides: TGCGCCAGCAGCCACGGGACTAGCGAGGCCGGGGAGCTGTTTTTT. Filled out from reference TRBV5-1 and TRBJ2-2, the complete variable domain reads KAGVTQTPRYLIKTRGQQVTLSCSPISGHRSVSWYQQTPGQGLQFLFEYFSETQRNKGNFPGRFSGRQFSNSRSEMNVSTLELGDSALYLCASSHGTSEAGELFFGEGSRLTVL.